This T cell receptor (beta chain) was documented in a study of identical twins. This clonotype was seen only a few times. Germline V gene data show CDR1 as SQVTM and CDR2 as ANQGSEA. The CDR3 is made up of 18 amino acids. Trimming took 4 bases from V and 5 from J; bases not matched to a gene: 18. One entry per CDR3 protein results from TCRdb running MiXCR on the 5' RACE reads. The sample carries over 550,000 distinct CDR3 sequences, less than 9% recorded once. Every donor was a healthy Caucasian. This sample was shared with a second study, whose subject was yellow fever vaccine responses in identical twins.

The sample was PBMCs. This chain links TRBV29-1 with TRBJ2-4, with 9 nucleotides matching TRBD2. The TCR was taken from a woman in her late teens or twenties in good health. The CDR3 nucleotides are TGCAGCGTTGCCCCCCGGGTAGCGGGAGAGGGTGGGGAAAACATTCAGTACTTC. Translation gives CSVAPRVAGEGGENIQYF.